The 32 T cell receptor beta chains below were found in one sample sequenced in a study of cytomegalovirus exposure and HLA in healthy donors (dated by TCRdb to 2017 to 2019). The library was built by means of the immunoSEQ multiplex PCR assay. For the multiplex PCR, a mixture combining 60 forward primers for TCR Vbeta segments and 13 reverse primers for TCR Jbeta segments was used. The clones in this table, taken by TCRdb from immuneACCESS, are in-frame only. Not every clone is retained; where verified, under half of the shortfall comes from an unresolved V gene, and the cause of the rest is unknown. This sample holds about 120,000 clones; about 85% were observed only once. The ten largest clones add up to 3.5% to 4% of the sample. Sequenced material: PBMCs. The receptor set was obtained from a man between 18 and 29 years old in good health and CMV-seropositive.

CDR3 nucleotide sequence: TGCAGCAGTGACAGGGTTGGCGAGCAGTTCTTC. The encoded protein is CSSDRVGEQFF. J is TRBJ2-1 and V is TRBV20-1; 7 nucleotides match TRBD1. This CDR3 is built from 11 residues. Germline V gives CDR1 DFQATT, CDR2 SNEGSKA (reference sequence).

The rearrangement joins TRBV19 to TRBJ1-2, with 7 bases that match TRBD1. Per the germline V gene, CDR1 is LNHDA and CDR2 is SQIVND (reference sequence). The CDR3 runs 14 residues. V lost 6 bases, J lost 8 bases, and 12 bases stayed unmatched. Here the CDR3 reads CASRGTQGPGGYTF. CDR3 DNA: TGTGCCAGTAGGGGGACACAGGGGCCGGGCGGCTACACCTTC.

The chain links TRBV4-1 to TRBJ2-7, with D uncertain. V was shortened by 4 bases and J by 0 bases, with 13 bases between the two germline ends. The CDR3 spans 15 residues. Germline V gene lookup returns CDR1 MGHRA and CDR2 YSYEKL. The CDR3 bases are TGCGCCAGCAGCCCCGGCACAGCTTACTCCTACGAGCAGTACTTC. This encodes CASSPGTAYSYEQYF.

A remark on this clone: Other nucleotide sequences from this sample produce the same CDR3. This rearrangement joins TRBV5-1 to TRBJ1-1; weak D call: TRBD1 (5 bases). The CDR3 length is 13 residues. CDR1 SGHRS and CDR2 YFSETQ come from the germline V gene. The ends were cut back, 1 base at V and 1 base at J, with 5 bases in the middle. The CDR3 sequence is CASSLTGNTEAFF. The CDR3 DNA reads TGCGCCAGCAGCTTGACAGGGAACACTGAAGCTTTCTTT.

This clone was found a few times. This chain uses TRBV15 with TRBJ2-3; D not resolved. Trimming took 1 base from V and 1 from J, leaving 12 bases between them. CDR1 and CDR2 (germline): LNHNV, YYDKDF (reference sequence). This CDR3 has 16 residues. This chain's CDR3 is CATSRGASIGTDTQYF. CDR3 DNA: TGTGCCACCAGCAGAGGGGCCAGTATCGGCACAGATACGCAGTATTTT.

This chain links TRBV21-1 with TRBJ2-1; the table's TRBD1 call for D was not verified on the DNA. TRBV21-1 is termed a pseudogene. The CDR3 has 14 amino acids. In DNA form, the CDR3 reads TGTGCCAGCCCAACAGTTTCCGGCTACAATGAGCAGTTCTTC. Translation: CASPTVSGYNEQFF.

V is TRBV6-5 and J is TRBJ1-1; unclear D gene. CDR3 size: 15 residues. Trimming cost V 3 bases and J 1 base, with 12 bases left between them. The germline V gene encodes CDR1 MNHEY and CDR2 SVGAGI. The CDR3, as DNA: TGTGCCAGCAGTTATATGGCGGGCGCGAACACTGAAGCTTTCTTT. It translates to CASSYMAGANTEAFF.

The chain uses TRBV6-6 and TRBJ1-1; D not resolved. CDR1 is MNHNY and CDR2 is SVGAGI in the germline V gene (reference sequence). V was clipped by 10 bases and J by 4 bases, with 7 bases between them. CDR3 size: 10 residues. CDR3 sequence reads: CATRGTEAFF. CDR3 nucleotide sequence: TGTGCCACGAGAGGCACTGAAGCTTTCTTT.

CDR3 sequence (DNA): TGCGCCAGCAGCTTGTCGGCGGGACAGGGTACTGAAAAACTGTTTTTT. Translated: CASSLSAGQGTEKLFF. This chain links TRBV5-1 with TRBJ1-4; 9 bases agree with TRBD1. Germline lookup yields CDR1 SGHRS and CDR2 YFSETQ. Trimming cost V 1 base and J 7 bases; bases outside gene matches: 8. This CDR3 region has 16 residues.

The J gene is TRBJ2-6, the V gene TRBV9; TRBD1 agrees at 10 bases. The length of the CDR3 is 16 residues. The J segment lost 2 bases and the V segment lost 3 bases, leaving 2 bases of the junction unmatched. Germline loops: CDR1 SGDLS, CDR2 YYNGEE. CDR3 sequence reads: CASSEGTGAGANVLTF. The CDR3 bases are TGTGCCAGCAGCGAGGGGACAGGGGCTGGGGCCAACGTCCTGACTTTC.

The gene calls are TRBV10-1 and TRBJ2-1; 10 nucleotides agree with TRBD2. The CDR3 spans 15 residues. CDR1 WNHNN and CDR2 SYGVQD come from the germline V gene (reference sequence). Losses at the gene ends were 2 bases for V and 10 bases for J; bases not matched to a gene: 8. This CDR3 is CASSEVASGGIEQFF. For the CDR3, the DNA is TGCGCCAGCAGTGAGGTGGCTAGCGGGGGCATCGAGCAGTTCTTC.

This sequence joins TRBV15 and TRBJ2-2; 9 bases match TRBD1. Germline lookup yields CDR1 LNHNV and CDR2 YYDKDF (reference sequence). V lost 4 bases and J lost 4; bases outside the gene matches: 7. The CDR3 is 16 amino acids. The CDR3 bases are TGTGCCACCAGCAACACAGGGGGCGCTTTCACCGGGGAGCTGTTTTTT. Its translation is CATSNTGGAFTGELFF. Supplemented by reference TRBV15 and TRBJ2-2, the full variable domain reads DAMVIQNPRYQVTQFGKPVTLSCSQTLNHNVMYWYQQKSSQAPKLLFHYYDKDFNNEADTPDNFQSRRPNTSFCFLDIRSPGLGDTAMYLCATSNTGGAFTGELFFGEGSRLTVL.

This clone has just a few counts. J is TRBJ1-5 and V is TRBV2; 8 bases match TRBD1. V trimming: 5 bases; J trimming: 5 bases; junction bases outside the gene matches: 2. This CDR3 comprises 13 residues. Germline CDR1 is SNHLY and CDR2 is FYNNEI. CDR3 amino acids: CASSKDRDQPQHF. CDR3 nucleotides: TGTGCCAGCAGTAAGGACAGGGATCAGCCCCAGCATTTT.

The chain is built from TRBV6-1 and TRBJ1-4; TRBD1 agrees at 7 bases. The V and J ends lost 2 bases and 2 bases, in that order; junction bases with no gene match: 2. The CDR3 covers 15 residues. Germline values: CDR1 MNHNS, CDR2 SASEGT. Here the CDR3 reads CASSETGVTNEKLFF. As DNA, the CDR3 is TGTGCCAGCAGTGAAACAGGGGTCACTAATGAAAAACTGTTTTTT.

J is TRBJ1-2 and V is TRBV5-6; the D is unclear. CDR1 and CDR2 (germline): SGHDT, YYEEEE. V was trimmed by 3 bases and J by 2 bases, leaving 8 bases between them. CDR3 length: 13 amino acids. The CDR3 loop is CASSSTPNYGYTF. The CDR3 DNA reads TGTGCCAGCAGCTCGACACCAAACTATGGCTACACCTTC.

The chain employs TRBV7-6 and TRBJ2-3; tentatively, D is TRBD1 (6 bases). CDR1 is SGHVS, CDR2 FNYEAQ, per germline. The CDR3 has 15 residues. Trimming shortened V by 6 bases and J by 3 bases, and 16 bases separated the two germline ends. The CDR3: CASRETGSPTDTQYF. CDR3 in DNA: TGTGCCAGCAGGGAGACAGGTAGCCCAACAGATACGCAGTATTTT.

This chain connects TRBV19 to TRBJ2-1; TRBD1 aligns across 8 bases. The CDR3 totals 15 residues. CDR1 and CDR2 (germline): LNHDA, SQIVND (reference sequence). Losses at the gene ends were 2 bases for V and 3 bases for J; bases not matched to a gene: 3. The CDR3 spells CASSITGTGYNEQFF. CDR3 in DNA: TGTGCCAGTAGTATAACCGGGACAGGCTACAATGAGCAGTTCTTC.

The table lists this clone with a count of one. The V and J genes are TRBV15 and TRBJ1-5; tentative D call: TRBD1 (6 bases). The CDR3 runs 18 residues. With 3 bases removed from V and 2 bases from J, the gap between germline ends came to 20 bases. The V gene's germline CDR1 is LNHNV and CDR2 YYDKDF (reference sequence). CDR3 coding DNA: TGTGCCACCAGCAGGGACAGTAACACGGGCGTTGGCAATCAGCCCCAGCATTTT. This gives the protein CATSRDSNTGVGNQPQHF.

The chain uses TRBV19 and TRBJ2-7, with a tentative D call TRBD2 (5 bases). CDR3 length equals 15 residues. CDR1 and CDR2 from the germline V gene are LNHDA and SQIVND (reference sequence). Deletions cut 5 bases from V and 3 bases from J, with 17 bases between. CDR3 sequence (DNA): TGTGCCAGTAGTCCTTTCACGACTACAGACTACGAGCAGTACTTC. Amino acid sequence: CASSPFTTTDYEQYF.

The chain employs TRBV5-4 and TRBJ1-6, with D maybe TRBD1 (6 bases). V gave up 4 bases and J gave up 5 bases, with 13 bases separating them. Germline CDR1 is SGHNT and CDR2 is YYREEE (reference sequence). This CDR3 spans 15 amino acids. CDR3 sequence: CASSAEAGDNSPLHF. The CDR3 DNA reads as TGTGCCAGCAGCGCCGAGGCAGGGGATAATTCACCCCTCCACTTT.

This chain links TRBV18 with TRBJ1-2; D uncertain. Trimming left V 6 bases short and J 4 bases short, with 15 bases between. The CDR3 extends over 14 amino acids. Germline V lookup: CDR1 KGHSH, CDR2 LQKENI. CDR3 residues: CASSATQETYGYTF. DNA of the CDR3: TGTGCCAGCTCCGCGACCCAGGAAACCTATGGCTACACCTTC. Combining the CDR3 with reference TRBV18 and TRBJ1-2 gives the whole variable domain NAGVMQNPRHLVRRRGQEARLRCSPMKGHSHVYWYRQLPEEGLKFMVYLQKENIIDESGMPKERFSAEFPKEGPSILRIQQVVRGDSAAYFCASSATQETYGYTFGSGTRLTVV.

This chain uses TRBV30 with TRBJ1-1; TRBD1 is a possible D gene (6 bases). Germline CDR1 reads GTSNPN; CDR2 reads SVGIG (reference sequence). V was cut by 3 bases and J by 1 base, with 18 bases left in between. The CDR3 has 16 amino acids. CDR3 protein: CAWSLPETGENTEAFF. The CDR3, as DNA: TGTGCCTGGAGCCTTCCAGAGACAGGAGAGAACACTGAAGCTTTCTTT.

In its sample, this clone was seen a few times. The rearrangement uses TRBV25-1 and TRBJ2-1, with 10 nucleotides matching TRBD2. The CDR3 spans 14 residues. Losses at the gene ends were 5 bases for V and 7 bases for J; bases not matched to a gene: 5. CDR1 is MGHDK, CDR2 SYGVNS, per germline. DNA of the CDR3: TGTGCCAGCAGTTCCAGCGGGAGGGGTAATGAGCAGTTCTTC. Translation gives CASSSSGRGNEQFF.

The rearrangement joins TRBV6-1 to TRBJ2-7; D is unclear. V was cut by 3 bases and J by 4 bases, with 10 bases left in between. This CDR3 is 13 amino acids long. Germline V gene data show CDR1 as MNHNS and CDR2 as SASEGT. In DNA form, the CDR3 reads TGTGCCAGCAGTGAGAACTGGAGATACGAGCAGTACTTC. This encodes CASSENWRYEQYF.

The V and J genes are TRBV2 and TRBJ1-2; D is perhaps TRBD1 (5 bases). The germline V and J ends were trimmed by 4 bases and 1 base, with 13 bases remaining between them. The CDR3 runs to 15 residues. Germline-derived CDR1 and CDR2 are SNHLY and FYNNEI. CDR3 residues: CASSVGRDGNYGYTF. CDR3 coding DNA: TGTGCCAGCAGTGTCGGGAGGGACGGTAACTATGGCTACACCTTC.

The rearrangement links TRBV29-1 to TRBJ2-3; D is uncertain. The CDR3 spans 15 residues. The ends were cut back, 6 bases at V and 0 bases at J, with 16 bases in the middle. The germline gives CDR1 SQVTM, CDR2 ANQGSEA. The CDR3 loop reads CSVVSVFPSTDTQYF. CDR3 sequence (DNA): TGCAGCGTGGTCTCGGTTTTTCCTAGCACAGATACGCAGTATTTT.

The chain joins TRBV7-9 to TRBJ2-5, with D possibly TRBD1 on 5 matching bases. The DNA end is a closer match to TRBJ2-7, so the J assignment may be wrong. From germline, CDR1 is SEHNR and CDR2 FQNEAQ (reference sequence). CDR3 length equals 16 residues. The CDR3 DNA follows: TGTGCCAGCAGCTTAGCAAACACAGGTTCGTACTACGAGCAGTACTTC. It encodes CASSLANTGSYYEQYF.

The chain is built from TRBV7-6 and TRBJ1-5; 7 bases map to TRBD1. The ends lost 6 bases at V and 4 bases at J; junction bases unmatched: 12. The CDR3 is made up of 16 amino acids. The germline gives CDR1 SGHVS, CDR2 FNYEAQ. CDR3 sequence reads: CASSKRSGGGNQPQHF. CDR3 bases: TGTGCCAGCAGTAAAAGGTCAGGGGGTGGAAATCAGCCCCAGCATTTT.

The chain carries TRBV2 and TRBJ2-7, with 8 bases that match TRBD1. CDR1 and CDR2 from the germline V gene are SNHLY and FYNNEI. The V and J ends lost 3 bases and 3 bases, in that order; junction bases with no gene match: 4. There are 14 residues in the CDR3. This chain's CDR3 is CASSEDGQGYEQYF. In DNA form, the CDR3 reads TGTGCCAGCAGTGAGGATGGACAGGGCTACGAGCAGTACTTC.

This rearrangement joins TRBV19 to TRBJ1-1, with TRBD1 matching over 7 bases. With 4 bases clipped from V and 2 bases from J, the junction kept 7 bases outside the gene matches. CDR3 length equals 15 residues. Germline V gives CDR1 LNHDA, CDR2 SQIVND (reference sequence). CDR3 in DNA: TGTGCCAGTAGTAATAGAGGGACAGTTAACACTGAAGCTTTCTTT. This gives the protein CASSNRGTVNTEAFF.

V is TRBV5-1 and J is TRBJ1-1, with 9 bases that match TRBD1. Per germline, CDR1 SGHRS and CDR2 YFSETQ. V lost 4 bases to trimming and J lost 5 bases; unmatched junction nucleotides: 18. The CDR3 totals 18 residues. CDR3 region: CASSEIEGTGFLSTEAFF. CDR3 DNA: TGCGCCAGCAGCGAGATTGAGGGGACAGGGTTCCTTTCAACTGAAGCTTTCTTT.

V is TRBV18 and J is TRBJ2-7; 7 nucleotides match TRBD2. V was clipped by 3 bases and J by 3 bases; unmatched bases: 8. CDR1 is KGHSH and CDR2 is LQKENI in the germline V gene. The CDR3 is 15 residues long. The DNA for the CDR3 is TGTGCCAGCTCACCGGGGGGGTCTTTGTACTACGAGCAGTACTTC. Encoded protein: CASSPGGSLYYEQYF.